Each of the 19 T cell receptor beta chains below was sequenced from the same sample in a study of OX40 agonist ivuxolimab in advanced cancers. Repertoires were generated with immunoSEQ multiplex PCR, while TCRdb's copy carries only in-frame clones and drops some. Altogether under 40,000 clones are present, around 80% being singletons, with the ten largest covering around a tenth. The starting material was CD4+ or CD8+ T cells sorted from blood, obtained in a trial of the OX40 agonist ivuxolimab. These receptors all stem from an adult with an advanced solid tumor such as melanoma, head and neck, liver or kidney cancer.

The CDR3 loop is CASSAVPGTGIYEQYF. The DNA for the CDR3 is TGCGCCAGCAGCGCGGTCCCCGGGACTGGTATATACGAGCAGTACTTC. The chain couples TRBV5-1 to TRBJ2-7, with D possibly TRBD2 on 6 matching bases. V dropped 4 bases and J dropped 4 bases, with 21 bases sitting between them. Germline CDR1 reads SGHRS; CDR2 reads YFSETQ. The CDR3 has 16 amino acids.

This rearrangement joins TRBV30 to TRBJ2-7; TRBD2 agrees at 8 bases. The CDR3 is 16 amino acids. Germline CDR1 GTSNPN, CDR2 SVGIG (reference sequence). With V trimmed by 3 bases and J by 1 base, 11 bases remained unmatched. The CDR3 is CAWRRGGGLESYEQYF. The CDR3 coding sequence is TGTGCCTGGAGGAGGGGCGGGGGGCTCGAATCCTACGAGCAGTACTTC.

The gene calls are TRBV28 and TRBJ2-5; 8 positions agree with TRBD1. Trimming cost V 3 bases and J 3 bases; bases outside gene matches: 6. This CDR3 spans 15 amino acids. The germline V gene encodes CDR1 MDHEN and CDR2 SYDVKM. In DNA, the CDR3 is TGTGCCAGCAGTTTCCAGGGACAGGACGAAGAGACCCAGTACTTC. Amino acids: CASSFQGQDEETQYF.

This chain connects TRBV19 to TRBJ2-3; D gene unclear. The CDR3 is made up of 12 amino acids. Germline CDR1 reads LNHDA; CDR2 reads SQIVND (reference sequence). Trimming cost V 5 bases and J 8 bases, with 11 bases left between them. The CDR3 sequence: CASSVNPGTQYF. DNA for the CDR3: TGTGCCAGTAGTGTAAACCCGGGTACGCAGTATTTT. Full variable domain (outside the CDR3, taken from reference TRBV19 and TRBJ2-3): DGGITQSPKYLFRKEGQNVTLSCEQNLNHDAMYWYRQDPGQGLRLIYYSQIVNDFQKGDIAEGYSVSREKKESFPLTVTSAQKNPTAFYLCASSVNPGTQYFGPGTRLTVL.

V gene TRBV28 combines with J gene TRBJ1-1, with a tentative D call TRBD1 (5 bases). The CDR3 is 13 residues long. CDR1 is MDHEN and CDR2 is SYDVKM in the germline V gene. V was pared by 5 bases and J by 7 bases, with 14 bases between. In DNA, the CDR3 is TGTGCCAGCAGTAAAACCGGGGGTATTGAAGCTTTCTTT. Amino acids: CASSKTGGIEAFF.

The J gene is TRBJ1-3, the V gene TRBV28; a possible D gene is TRBD1 (6 bases). This CDR3 is built from 16 residues. CDR1 and CDR2 (germline): MDHEN, SYDVKM. V dropped 2 bases and J dropped 0 bases, with 11 bases sitting between them. The CDR3 DNA reads as TGTGCCAGCAGTTTACCGGGACAAGGCTCTGGAAACACCATATATTTT. It translates to CASSLPGQGSGNTIYF.

V and J are TRBV18 and TRBJ1-4; D is ambiguous. V was pared by 3 bases and J by 8 bases, with 16 bases between. Germline-derived CDR1 and CDR2 are KGHSH and LQKENI. The CDR3 has 15 amino acids. The CDR3 loop is CASSPVHPDAEKLFF. The CDR3, as DNA: TGTGCCAGCTCACCTGTGCATCCTGACGCCGAAAAACTGTTTTTT.

This clone counts as medium-sized. This sequence joins TRBV18 and TRBJ2-1; weak D call: TRBD1 (5 bases). The length of the CDR3 is 13 residues. V was cut by 2 bases and J by 6 bases, with 8 bases left in between. Germline loops: CDR1 KGHSH, CDR2 LQKENI. This CDR3 is CASSPVQGNEQFF. The DNA for the CDR3 is TGTGCCAGCTCACCAGTCCAGGGCAATGAGCAGTTCTTC. The full variable domain, in which reference TRBV18 and TRBJ2-1 provide the parts outside the CDR3, is NAGVMQNPRHLVRRRGQEARLRCSPMKGHSHVYWYRQLPEEGLKFMVYLQKENIIDESGMPKERFSAEFPKEGPSILRIQQVVRGDSAAYFCASSPVQGNEQFFGPGTRLTVL.

The chain employs TRBV27 and TRBJ2-7; 9 bases agree with TRBD1. This CDR3 has 13 amino acids. Trimming took 3 bases from V and 7 from J; bases not matched to a gene: 4. CDR1 and CDR2 (germline): MNHEY, SMNVEV (reference sequence). Written as DNA, the CDR3 is TGTGCCAGCAGTTTCGACAGGGGGGGTGAGCAGTACTTC. Residues: CASSFDRGGEQYF.

This clone came up once. The chain is built from TRBV28 and TRBJ2-2; D call uncertain. This CDR3 comprises 11 residues. Trimming took off 6 bases at V and 11 bases at J, with 10 bases between the two ends. The V gene's germline CDR1 is MDHEN and CDR2 SYDVKM. The CDR3 spells CASSTVGELFF. Here the CDR3 DNA reads TGTGCCAGCAGCACGGTCGGTGAGCTGTTTTTT.

The chain couples TRBV2 to TRBJ1-2, with D possibly TRBD1 on 6 matching bases. This CDR3 has 15 residues. Trimming took off 8 bases at V and 1 base at J, with 17 bases between the two ends. Germline V gives CDR1 SNHLY, CDR2 FYNNEI. As DNA, the CDR3 is TGTGCCAGCCAAAGCGGGGACACCCGTAACTATGGCTACACCTTC. It yields the protein CASQSGDTRNYGYTF.

The gene calls are TRBV28 and TRBJ2-4; D not resolved. The V gene's germline CDR1 is MDHEN and CDR2 SYDVKM. The CDR3 has 15 amino acids. V was shortened by 8 bases and J by 2 bases, with 16 bases between the two germline ends. CDR3 sequence (DNA): TGTGCCAGCTCAGACCCGGGTGAGACCAAAAACATTCAGTACTTC. It yields the protein CASSDPGETKNIQYF.

This clone appeared once. The V call is TRBV7-3, the J call TRBJ1-1; tentatively, D is TRBD1 (6 bases). The CDR3 sequence is 14 residues long. Trimming took off 5 bases at V and 0 bases at J, with 10 bases between the two ends. In germline, CDR1 is SGHTA, CDR2 FQGTGA. Here the CDR3 reads CASSRDRLNTEAFF. The CDR3 nucleotides read TGTGCCAGCAGCCGTGACAGGTTGAACACTGAAGCTTTCTTT.

The sample holds one count of this clone. The V and J genes are TRBV7-2 and TRBJ2-7, with D unclear. CDR1 and CDR2 from the germline V gene are SGHTA and FQGNSA. This CDR3 comprises 14 residues. V lost 3 bases to trimming and J lost 1 base, with 10 bases between them. In DNA, the CDR3 is TGTGCCAGCAGCTTGCCTGGGATGTCCTACGAGCAGTACTTC. It yields the protein CASSLPGMSYEQYF.

The V gene is TRBV6-1, the J gene TRBJ2-3, with 10 bases aligning to TRBD1. Germline CDR1 and CDR2: MNHNS and SASEGT. Unmatched junction bases numbered 4, after V lost 0 bases and J lost 4 bases. The CDR3 extends over 16 amino acids. Here the CDR3 reads CASSEALGQGADTQYF. CDR3 DNA: TGTGCCAGCAGTGAAGCGCTAGGACAGGGGGCAGATACGCAGTATTTT.

This sequence joins TRBV6-6 and TRBJ2-5, with no clear D. Deletions cut 1 base from V and 4 bases from J, with 4 bases between. The V gene's germline CDR1 is MNHNY and CDR2 SVGAGI (reference sequence). The CDR3 length is 12 residues. Here the CDR3 DNA reads TGTGCCAGCAGTTACTGGGGAGAGACCCAGTACTTC. This sequence encodes CASSYWGETQYF.

The genes are TRBV10-2 and TRBJ2-7, with TRBD1 matching 10 bases. CDR3 length equals 16 residues. Germline loops: CDR1 WSHSY, CDR2 SAAADI. Losses at the gene ends were 4 bases for V and 1 base for J; bases not matched to a gene: 7. The CDR3 DNA reads as TGCGCCAGCAGTGGGGACCTGGGACAGGGGTCCTACGAGCAGTACTTC. Translated: CASSGDLGQGSYEQYF.

This clone was found once. The chain recombines TRBV6-6 with TRBJ1-5, with D possibly being TRBD1 (6 bases). Deletions cut 7 bases from V and 0 bases from J, with 13 bases between. Germline V CDR1 and CDR2: MNHNY, SVGAGI (reference sequence). This CDR3 is built from 15 residues. CDR3 DNA sequence: TGTGCCAGCAAGGGACAACCTTATAGCAATCAGCCCCAGCATTTT. Protein sequence: CASKGQPYSNQPQHF.

The rearrangement uses TRBV28 and TRBJ1-2, with D maybe TRBD1 (5 bases). The V and J ends lost 8 bases and 4 bases respectively, with 14 bases between them. The germline V gene encodes CDR1 MDHEN and CDR2 SYDVKM. This CDR3 comprises 13 residues. The DNA for the CDR3 is TGTGCCAGCTGCTCCGGGACTATCTATGGCTACACCTTC. Its protein product is CASCSGTIYGYTF.